This passage covers 19 T cell receptor beta chains from one sample sequenced in a study of cytomegalovirus exposure and HLA in healthy donors. PCR was performed using 60 Vbeta and 13 Jbeta primers. The repertoire was sequenced with immunoSEQ multiplex PCR; TCRdb's copy has only in-frame clones and lacks some. In the table there are approximately 160,000 clones, 70% to 80% of which are singletons. Material for sequencing was PBMCs. The receptor source for this set is a man aged 18 to 29 in good health and CMV-seropositive.

The chain uses TRBV27 and TRBJ2-7; 7 bases are shared with TRBD1. The CDR3 runs to 13 residues. CDR1 and CDR2 (germline): MNHEY, SMNVEV (reference sequence). V lost 3 bases and J lost 6; bases outside the gene matches: 5. CDR3 loop: CASSFRQGGEQYF. The CDR3 DNA is TGTGCCAGCAGTTTCCGACAGGGTGGCGAGCAGTACTTC.

This clone was seen more than once but under ten times. The chain couples TRBV5-6 to TRBJ1-2, with D maybe TRBD1 (6 bases). V was pared by 3 bases and J by 3 bases, with 15 bases between. CDR1 and CDR2 (germline): SGHDT, YYEEEE. There are 15 residues in the CDR3. The CDR3, as DNA: TGTGCCAGCAGCTGGGGGCAGTCCCTCCACTATGGCTACACCTTC. Translating gives CASSWGQSLHYGYTF.

The chain couples TRBV2 to TRBJ2-1; TRBD2 agrees at 8 bases. Looked up from germline, CDR1 is SNHLY and CDR2 is FYNNEI. J lost 3 bases, V lost 3 bases, and 7 bases had no gene match. CDR3 size: 16 residues. In nucleotides, the CDR3 is TGTGCCAGCAGTGAGAGAGCGGGAGCTGGCTACAATGAGCAGTTCTTC. Translation gives CASSERAGAGYNEQFF.

This clone came up a few times. The chain combines TRBV6-1 with TRBJ1-1; 9 bases are a match to TRBD1. V gave up 2 bases and J gave up 9 bases; unmatched junction bases: 4. CDR3 size: 13 residues. Germline CDR1 is MNHNS and CDR2 is SASEGT. CDR3 bases: TGTGCCAGCAGTGAACGAGGACAGGGGAAAGCTTTCTTT. Translated, it gives CASSERGQGKAFF.

This chain links TRBV18 with TRBJ2-7, with D perhaps matching TRBD1 (5 bases). V was cut by 3 bases and J by 6 bases, with 12 bases left in between. CDR1 is KGHSH, CDR2 LQKENI, per germline. The CDR3 contains 13 residues. The CDR3 region has the DNA TGTGCCAGCTCACCGGACAACTTCGGCGAGCAGTACTTC. Its protein is CASSPDNFGEQYF.

V and J are TRBV7-3 and TRBJ1-1; D is unresolved. The CDR3 covers 13 residues. V gave up 2 bases and J gave up 1 base, with 5 bases separating them. Germline CDR1 SGHTA, CDR2 FQGTGA. CDR3 coding DNA: TGTGCCAGCAGCTTACAGGCGAACACTGAAGCTTTCTTT. Residues: CASSLQANTEAFF.

This rearrangement joins TRBV7-2 to TRBJ1-5; D is possibly TRBD1 (6 bases). This CDR3 contains 16 residues. Trimming removed 5 bases from V and 3 bases from J, with 17 bases in between. The germline CDR1 and CDR2 sequences are SGHTA and FQGNSA. Here the CDR3 reads CASSLWAGAFNQPQHF. For the CDR3, the DNA is TGTGCCAGCAGCCTCTGGGCAGGGGCCTTCAATCAGCCCCAGCATTTT.

This clone was recorded once. The chain links TRBV27 to TRBJ2-1; 7 bases map to TRBD2. Germline V gene lookup returns CDR1 MNHEY and CDR2 SMNVEV (reference sequence). Unmatched junction bases numbered 15, after V lost 5 bases and J lost 2 bases. The CDR3 runs 18 residues. The CDR3 region is CASSPKTTASGAYNEQFF. CDR3 DNA sequence: TGTGCCAGCAGTCCAAAGACGACGGCTAGCGGAGCCTACAATGAGCAGTTCTTC.

In this sample, this clone turned up once. The chain links TRBV29-1 to TRBJ2-7, with D tentatively TRBD1 (6 bases). CDR3 length: 13 residues. Germline V CDR1 and CDR2: SQVTM, ANQGSEA. V shed 3 bases and J shed 5 bases, with 14 bases lying between them. Written as DNA, the CDR3 is TGCAGCGTTGAGGCTACAGGGTTCCACGAGCAGTACTTC. This gives the protein CSVEATGFHEQYF.

In its sample, this clone was seen once. The chain recombines TRBV4-1 with TRBJ2-5, with D possibly being TRBD2 (5 bases). Trimming removed 0 bases at V and 7 bases at J, with 15 bases between. This CDR3 contains 15 residues. Germline loops: CDR1 MGHRA, CDR2 YSYEKL. The CDR3 DNA reads TGCGCCAGCAGCCAAGATCCTGCGGGTGGAGGGACCCAGTACTTC. This encodes CASSQDPAGGGTQYF.

This chain uses TRBV30 with TRBJ1-2; TRBD1 agrees at 9 bases. The CDR3 totals 13 residues. CDR1 is GTSNPN and CDR2 is SVGIG in the germline V gene (reference sequence). The V gene end was trimmed by 7 bases and the J gene end by 5 bases; junction bases not matched to a gene: 8. The CDR3 region has the DNA TGTGCCTATGAGACAGGGGGTGTATATGGCTACACCTTC. Protein product: CAYETGGVYGYTF.

V gene TRBV5-1 combines with J gene TRBJ2-2; D is possibly TRBD2 (6 bases). V was shortened by 0 bases and J by 0 bases, with 9 bases between the two germline ends. The CDR3 length is 16 residues. The germline V gene has CDR1 SGHRS and CDR2 YFSETQ. The CDR3 bases are TGCGCCAGCAGCTTGGAATGGGGGGCGAACACCGGGGAGCTGTTTTTT. Translating it yields CASSLEWGANTGELFF. Supplemented by reference TRBV5-1 and TRBJ2-2, the full variable domain reads KAGVTQTPRYLIKTRGQQVTLSCSPISGHRSVSWYQQTPGQGLQFLFEYFSETQRNKGNFPGRFSGRQFSNSRSEMNVSTLELGDSALYLCASSLEWGANTGELFFGEGSRLTVL.

The table lists this clone with a few counts. The chain recombines TRBV14 with TRBJ1-2; TRBD1 might be the D (5 bases). Germline values: CDR1 SGHDN, CDR2 FVKESK. V lost 5 bases to trimming and J lost 9 bases, with 22 bases between them. The CDR3 runs 15 residues. CDR3 coding DNA: TGTGCCAGCAGCGGAGTCCGATTAGGGGATGGGAGCTACACCTTC. Its protein is CASSGVRLGDGSYTF.

The J gene is TRBJ2-7, the V gene TRBV15; 8 bases fit TRBD2. V dropped 3 bases and J dropped 3; count of bases not matched to a gene: 4. The germline V gene encodes CDR1 LNHNV and CDR2 YYDKDF (reference sequence). The CDR3 loop spans 14 amino acids. Here the CDR3 DNA reads TGTGCCACCAGCAGGCGCGGGGGGCTCTACGAGCAGTACTTC. It is translated as CATSRRGGLYEQYF.

The chain is built from TRBV28 and TRBJ2-2, with TRBD1 as a possible D gene (6 bases). Germline CDR1 is MDHEN and CDR2 is SYDVKM. The V end lost 5 bases, the J end lost 0 bases, and 10 bases lay between the germline ends. CDR3 length: 15 residues. The CDR3 DNA reads as TGTGCCAGCAGTCCCGGGACACCGAACACCGGGGAGCTGTTTTTT. Translated, it gives CASSPGTPNTGELFF.

The chain recombines TRBV5-1 with TRBJ1-2, with 7 positions matching TRBD1. The germline V gene has CDR1 SGHRS and CDR2 YFSETQ. Germline trimming cut 0 bases from V and 7 bases from J; bases unmatched to any gene: 3. The CDR3 covers 13 residues. CDR3 in DNA: TGCGCCAGCAGCTTGGAGTCAGGGGGTGGCTACACCTTC. It specifies CASSLESGGGYTF.

The rearrangement uses TRBV5-6 and TRBJ1-1; TRBD1 aligns across 7 bases. V was clipped by 4 bases and J by 9 bases; unmatched bases: 12. The CDR3 sequence is 14 residues long. Germline assignment: CDR1 SGHDT and CDR2 YYEEEE. CDR3 sequence (DNA): TGTGCCAGCAGCCCCCGCTCAGGGGGTGGAAAAGCTTTCTTT. This codes for CASSPRSGGGKAFF.

This chain links TRBV29-1 with TRBJ1-1, with no clear D. Germline V gives CDR1 SQVTM, CDR2 ANQGSEA. This CDR3 is built from 14 residues. Trimming took off 0 bases at V and 1 base at J, with 9 bases between the two ends. The CDR3 is CSVEDRSENTEAFF. The CDR3 DNA is TGCAGCGTTGAAGATAGAAGCGAGAACACTGAAGCTTTCTTT.

The V call is TRBV4-1, the J call TRBJ1-1; D may be TRBD1 (6 bases). Germline assignment: CDR1 MGHRA and CDR2 YSYEKL. This CDR3 spans 16 amino acids. Trimming stripped 4 bases from V and 3 bases from J, with 18 bases between. The CDR3 spells CASSPLQGEEDTEAFF. CDR3 DNA sequence: TGCGCCAGCAGCCCGTTACAGGGAGAAGAAGACACTGAAGCTTTCTTT.